One sample yielded the 10 T cell receptor beta chains listed below, sequenced in a study of EBV T-cell therapy then PD-1 blockade in nasopharyngeal carcinoma. The treatment denotes: AdE1-LMPpoly-expanded autologous EBV-specific T-cell therapy followed by anti-PD-1 nivolumab. These receptors have no known antigen. Some clones are missing from TCRdb's copy, which holds only in-frame ones; the method was immunoSEQ multiplex PCR. The sample yields roughly 19,000 clones, less than 90% seen once. This specimen consisted of CD8+ T cells from blood, obtained at roughly day 32 from a patient whose treatment included autologous EBV-specific T cells and nivolumab. The source of these receptors is a man aged 40-50 years with nasopharyngeal carcinoma.

This rearrangement joins TRBV9 to TRBJ2-2; 10 bases fit TRBD2. V lost 4 bases, J lost 2 bases, and 8 bases stayed unmatched. The germline gives CDR1 SGDLS, CDR2 YYNGEE. This CDR3 comprises 17 residues. DNA for the CDR3: TGTGCCAGCAGCACCTCCGGACTAGCGGTTAACACCGGGGAGCTGTTTTTT. Its translation: CASSTSGLAVNTGELFF.

The chain recombines TRBV19 with TRBJ1-5; tentative D call: TRBD1 (6 bases). The V and J ends lost 0 bases and 4 bases respectively, with 10 bases between them. The CDR3 spans 15 residues. CDR1 is LNHDA and CDR2 is SQIVND in the germline V gene (reference sequence). The CDR3 DNA follows: TGTGCCAGTAGTATAGAGGACAGACTGAATCAGCCCCAGCATTTT. Translation: CASSIEDRLNQPQHF. Together with reference TRBV19 and TRBJ1-5, the CDR3 gives the full variable domain: DGGITQSPKYLFRKEGQNVTLSCEQNLNHDAMYWYRQDPGQGLRLIYYSQIVNDFQKGDIAEGYSVSREKKESFPLTVTSAQKNPTAFYLCASSIEDRLNQPQHFGDGTRLSIL.

The genes are TRBV3-1 (or the pseudogene TRBV3-2) and TRBJ2-1; D unclear. V was shortened by 4 bases and J by 0 bases, with 10 bases between the two germline ends. The germline CDR1 and CDR2 sequences are LGHDT and YNNKEL (reference sequence). This CDR3 is 15 amino acids long. DNA for the CDR3: TGTGCCAGCAGCCCCCGGGCAGACTCCTACAATGAGCAGTTCTTC. Its protein is CASSPRADSYNEQFF.

V usage is TRBV6-5 and J usage is TRBJ2-1; TRBD2 is a possible D gene (5 bases). This CDR3 has 16 residues. Germline V CDR1 and CDR2: MNHEY, SVGAGI. The V end was cut by 0 bases, the J end by 2 bases, with 11 bases between. CDR3 loop: CASSYSRAPAYNEQFF. CDR3 nucleotides: TGTGCCAGCAGTTACTCGAGGGCCCCGGCCTACAATGAGCAGTTCTTC.

V usage is TRBV6-5 and J usage is TRBJ2-1, with D perhaps matching TRBD2 (7 bases). V was shortened by 2 bases and J by 10 bases, with 12 bases between the two germline ends. In germline, CDR1 is MNHEY, CDR2 SVGAGI. The CDR3 loop spans 13 amino acids. The CDR3 protein is CASSYEGGPEQFF. CDR3 coding DNA: TGTGCCAGCAGTTACGAGGGGGGGCCCGAGCAGTTCTTC.

This chain connects TRBV30 to TRBJ2-5; possible D gene TRBD2, 6 bases. The length of the CDR3 is 12 residues. Germline V gene sequence: CDR1 GTSNPN, CDR2 SVGIG (reference sequence). V lost 5 bases and J lost 1, with 8 bases in between. In nucleotides, the CDR3 is TGTGCCTGGCAGGGACTCCAAGAGACCCAGTACTTC. The encoded protein is CAWQGLQETQYF.

The V and J genes are TRBV15 and TRBJ2-6; the D gene is possibly TRBD2 (5 bases). This CDR3 comprises 16 residues. The germline V and J ends were trimmed by 0 bases and 1 base, with 7 bases remaining between them. Germline V CDR1 and CDR2: LNHNV, YYDKDF (reference sequence). Here the CDR3 reads CATSRDRGSGANVLTF. The CDR3 DNA follows: TGTGCCACCAGCAGAGATCGGGGATCTGGGGCCAACGTCCTGACTTTC.

This clone was seen more than once but under ten times. The rearrangement uses TRBV7-2 and TRBJ2-7; 8 bases are shared with TRBD1. Germline values: CDR1 SGHTA, CDR2 FQGNSA. V dropped 5 bases and J dropped 0; count of bases not matched to a gene: 6. The CDR3 is 15 residues long. The CDR3 DNA sequence: TGTGCCAGCAGCGACTGGACAGGGAGCTCCTACGAGCAGTACTTC. Residues: CASSDWTGSSYEQYF.

The J gene is TRBJ1-5, the V gene TRBV19; D gene uncertain. Trimming stripped 3 bases from V and 1 base from J, with 10 bases between. The V gene's germline CDR1 is LNHDA and CDR2 SQIVND (reference sequence). There are 15 residues in the CDR3. The CDR3 nucleotides are TGTGCCAGTAGTATGCGGGGAGGGAGCAATCAGCCCCAGCATTTT. Translated, it gives CASSMRGGSNQPQHF.

The J gene is TRBJ2-6, the V gene TRBV28, with D possibly called TRBD1 or TRBD2 (5 bases each). Germline CDR1 is MDHEN and CDR2 is SYDVKM. This CDR3 is built from 16 residues. Trimming left V 5 bases short and J 0 bases short, with 11 bases between. The chain's CDR3 is CASSQGTISGANVLTF. Written as DNA, the CDR3 is TGTGCCAGCAGTCAAGGGACGATCTCTGGGGCCAACGTCCTGACTTTC.